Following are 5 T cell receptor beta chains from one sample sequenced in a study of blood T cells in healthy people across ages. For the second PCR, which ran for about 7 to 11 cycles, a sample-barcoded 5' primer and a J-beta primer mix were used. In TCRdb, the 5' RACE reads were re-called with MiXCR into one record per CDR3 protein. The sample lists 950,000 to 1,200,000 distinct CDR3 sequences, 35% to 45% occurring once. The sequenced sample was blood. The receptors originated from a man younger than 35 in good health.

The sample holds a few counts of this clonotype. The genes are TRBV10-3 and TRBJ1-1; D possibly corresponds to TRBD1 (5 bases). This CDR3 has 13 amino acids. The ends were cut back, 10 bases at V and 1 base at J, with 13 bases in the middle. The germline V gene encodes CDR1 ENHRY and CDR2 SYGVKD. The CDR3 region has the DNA TGTGCCAACCGGGACGGAAGGAACACTGAAGCTTTCTTT. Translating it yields CANRDGRNTEAFF.

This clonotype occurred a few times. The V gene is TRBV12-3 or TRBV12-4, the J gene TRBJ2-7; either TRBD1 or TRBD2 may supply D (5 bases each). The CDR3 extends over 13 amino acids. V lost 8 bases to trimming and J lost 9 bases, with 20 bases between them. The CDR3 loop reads CASARDPNLVQYF. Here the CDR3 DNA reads TGTGCCAGCGCCCGGGACCCCAACCTAGTGCAGTACTTC.

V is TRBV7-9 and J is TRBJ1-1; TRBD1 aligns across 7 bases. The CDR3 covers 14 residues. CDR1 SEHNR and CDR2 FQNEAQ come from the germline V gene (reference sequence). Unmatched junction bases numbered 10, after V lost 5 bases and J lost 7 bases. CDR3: CASSETGNRFEAFF. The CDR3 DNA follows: TGTGCCAGCAGCGAGACAGGGAATCGCTTTGAAGCTTTCTTT.

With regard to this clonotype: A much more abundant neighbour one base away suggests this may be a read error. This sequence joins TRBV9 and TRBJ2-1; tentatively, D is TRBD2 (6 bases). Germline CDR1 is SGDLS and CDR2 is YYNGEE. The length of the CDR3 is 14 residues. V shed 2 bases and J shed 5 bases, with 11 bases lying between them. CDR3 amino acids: CASSVGGVDNEQFF. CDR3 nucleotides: TGTGCCAGCAGCGTGGGGGGAGTGGACAATGAGCAGTTCTTC.

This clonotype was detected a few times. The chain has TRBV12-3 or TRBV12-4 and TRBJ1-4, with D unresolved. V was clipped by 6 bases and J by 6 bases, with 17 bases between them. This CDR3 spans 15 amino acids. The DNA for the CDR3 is TGTGCCAGCAGCCTGAGGACTGAGATTTATGAAAAACTGTTTTTT. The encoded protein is CASSLRTEIYEKLFF.